This paragraph reports one TCR beta chain. Its antigen is still unknown. These data originate in a study of OX40 agonist ivuxolimab in advanced cancers. Overall study: Enrolled patients in dose escalation had cancers that were hepatocellular carcinoma, melanoma, renal cell or head and neck cancer. Overall study results and limits: The average count of expanded clones was higher among CD8+ T cells than among CD4+. Doses of 0.1 to 3.0 mg/kg were accompanied by clonal expansion of CD4+ and CD8+ blood T cells by week 6.

Germline V gene sequence: CDR1 SGHNT, CDR2 YYREEE (reference sequence). This CDR3 spans 13 amino acids. V shed 0 bases and J shed 5 bases, with 9 bases lying between them. Blood specimens came from baseline, cycle 4 day 1, and cycle 7 day 1. This table comes from immunoSEQ multiplex PCR, and its TCRdb copy is limited to in-frame clones, with some not included. The sample shows 120,000 or so clones, more than 70% of them seen only once. The sample was CD4+ or CD8+ T cells sorted from blood, taken in a trial of the OX40 agonist ivuxolimab. The chain uses TRBV5-4 and TRBJ2-7, with D tentatively TRBD2 (6 bases). This receptor was identified in an adult with an advanced solid tumor such as melanoma, head and neck, liver or kidney cancer. Here the CDR3 reads CASSLAGGNEQYF. CDR3 sequence (DNA): TGTGCCAGCAGCTTGGCGGGCGGGAACGAGCAGTACTTC.